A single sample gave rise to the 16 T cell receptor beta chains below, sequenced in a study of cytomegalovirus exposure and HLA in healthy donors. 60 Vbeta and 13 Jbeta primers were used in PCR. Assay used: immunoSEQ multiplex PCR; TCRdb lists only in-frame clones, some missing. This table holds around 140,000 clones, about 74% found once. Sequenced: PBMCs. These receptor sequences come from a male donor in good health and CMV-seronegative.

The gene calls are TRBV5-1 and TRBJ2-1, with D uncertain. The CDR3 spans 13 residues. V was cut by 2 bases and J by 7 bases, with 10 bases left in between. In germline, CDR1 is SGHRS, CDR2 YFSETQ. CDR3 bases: TGCGCCAGCAGCTTAACAGTGATTAATGAGCAGTTCTTC. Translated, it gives CASSLTVINEQFF.

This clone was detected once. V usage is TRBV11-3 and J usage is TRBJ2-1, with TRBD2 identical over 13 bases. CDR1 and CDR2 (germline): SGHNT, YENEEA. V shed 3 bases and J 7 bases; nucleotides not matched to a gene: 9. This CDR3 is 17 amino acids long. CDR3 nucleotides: TGTGCCAGCAGCTTTGACCAACTAGCGGGGGGGCGGAATGAGCAGTTCTTC. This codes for CASSFDQLAGGRNEQFF.

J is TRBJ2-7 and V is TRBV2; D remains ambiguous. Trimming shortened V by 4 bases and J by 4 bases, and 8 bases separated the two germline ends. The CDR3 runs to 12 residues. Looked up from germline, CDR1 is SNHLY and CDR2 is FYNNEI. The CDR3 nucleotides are TGTGCCAGCAGTGCACTGTCGTACGAGCAGTACTTC. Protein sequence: CASSALSYEQYF.

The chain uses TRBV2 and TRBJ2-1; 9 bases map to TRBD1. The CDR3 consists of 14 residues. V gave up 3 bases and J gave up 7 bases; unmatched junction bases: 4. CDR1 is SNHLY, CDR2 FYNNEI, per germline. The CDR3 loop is CASSDGTGSNEQFF. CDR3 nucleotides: TGTGCCAGCAGTGACGGGACAGGGTCGAATGAGCAGTTCTTC.

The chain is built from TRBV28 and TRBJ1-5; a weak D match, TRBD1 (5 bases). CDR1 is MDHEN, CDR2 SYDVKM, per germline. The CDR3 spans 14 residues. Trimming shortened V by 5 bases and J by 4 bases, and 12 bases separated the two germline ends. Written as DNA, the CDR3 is TGTGCCAGCAGTCAAATACCAGGGAATCAGCCCCAGCATTTT. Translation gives CASSQIPGNQPQHF.

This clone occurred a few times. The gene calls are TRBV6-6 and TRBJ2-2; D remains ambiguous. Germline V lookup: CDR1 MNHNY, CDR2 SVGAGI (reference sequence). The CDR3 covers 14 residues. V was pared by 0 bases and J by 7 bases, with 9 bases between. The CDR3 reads CASSYSPLSGELFF. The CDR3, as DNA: TGTGCCAGCAGTTACTCCCCTCTGAGCGGGGAGCTGTTTTTT.

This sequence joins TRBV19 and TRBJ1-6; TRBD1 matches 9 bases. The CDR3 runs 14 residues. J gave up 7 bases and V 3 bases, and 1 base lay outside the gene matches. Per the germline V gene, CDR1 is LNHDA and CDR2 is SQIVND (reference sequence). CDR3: CASSIDRGNSPLHF. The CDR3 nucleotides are TGTGCCAGTAGTATCGACAGGGGGAATTCACCCCTCCACTTT.

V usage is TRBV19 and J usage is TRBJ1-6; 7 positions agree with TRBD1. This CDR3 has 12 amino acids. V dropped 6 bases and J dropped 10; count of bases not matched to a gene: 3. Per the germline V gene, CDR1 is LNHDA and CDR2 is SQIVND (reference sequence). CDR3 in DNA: TGTGCCAGTAGGACAGGGAGCTCACCCCTCCACTTT. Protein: CASRTGSSPLHF.

The chain's CDR3 is CASSARAGTGMDEQFF. The CDR3, as DNA: TGTGCCAGCAGCGCTAGGGCCGGGACAGGGATGGATGAGCAGTTCTTC. The V call is TRBV11-3, the J call TRBJ2-1; 9 bases align to TRBD1. The CDR3 covers 16 residues. The V gene end was trimmed by 5 bases and the J gene end by 8 bases; junction bases not matched to a gene: 13. Germline V lookup: CDR1 SGHNT, CDR2 YENEEA.

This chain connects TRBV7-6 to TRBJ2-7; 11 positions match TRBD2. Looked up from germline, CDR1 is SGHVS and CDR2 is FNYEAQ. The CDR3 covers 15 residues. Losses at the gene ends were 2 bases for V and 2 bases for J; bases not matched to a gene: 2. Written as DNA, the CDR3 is TGTGCCAGCAGCTTAAGACTAGCGGGACCCTACGAGCAGTACTTC. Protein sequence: CASSLRLAGPYEQYF. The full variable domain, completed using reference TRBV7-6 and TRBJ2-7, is GAGVSQSPRYKVTKRGQDVALRCDPISGHVSLYWYRQALGQGPEFLTYFNYEAQQDKSGLPNDRFSAERPEGSISTLTIQRTEQRDSAMYRCASSLRLAGPYEQYFGPGTRLTVT.

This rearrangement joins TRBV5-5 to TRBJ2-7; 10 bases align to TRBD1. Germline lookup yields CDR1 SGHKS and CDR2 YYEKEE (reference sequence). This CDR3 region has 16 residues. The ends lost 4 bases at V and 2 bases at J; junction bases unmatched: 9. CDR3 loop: CASSPEGQGVPYEQYF. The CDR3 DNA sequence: TGTGCCAGCAGCCCCGAAGGACAGGGGGTACCCTACGAGCAGTACTTC.

CDR3 nucleotide sequence: TGTGCCAGCAGCTCACACCGGGACAGTCTATTAGATGAGCAGTTCTTC. This encodes CASSSHRDSLLDEQFF. V and J are TRBV7-2 and TRBJ2-1; the match to TRBD1 covers 7 bases. Trimming removed 4 bases from V and 8 bases from J; junction bases left unmatched: 14. Germline V CDR1 and CDR2: SGHTA, FQGNSA. This CDR3 has 16 amino acids.

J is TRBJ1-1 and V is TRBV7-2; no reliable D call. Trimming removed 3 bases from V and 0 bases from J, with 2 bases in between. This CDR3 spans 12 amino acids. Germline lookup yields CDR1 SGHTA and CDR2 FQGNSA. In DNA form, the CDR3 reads TGTGCCAGCAGCTTCGTGAACACTGAAGCTTTCTTT. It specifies CASSFVNTEAFF.

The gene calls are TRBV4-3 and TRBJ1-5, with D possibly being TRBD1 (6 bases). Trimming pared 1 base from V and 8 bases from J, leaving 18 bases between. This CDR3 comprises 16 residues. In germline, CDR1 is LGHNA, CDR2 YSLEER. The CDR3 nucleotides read TGCGCCAGCAGCCAAGCGGACAGACCGGGAAGCAAGCCCCAGCATTTT. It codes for CASSQADRPGSKPQHF.

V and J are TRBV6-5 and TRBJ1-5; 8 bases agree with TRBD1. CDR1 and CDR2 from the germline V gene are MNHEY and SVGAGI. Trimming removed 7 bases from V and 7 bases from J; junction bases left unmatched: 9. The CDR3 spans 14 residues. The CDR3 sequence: CASTPGTGVQPQHF. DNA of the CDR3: TGTGCCAGCACCCCCGGGACAGGCGTCCAGCCCCAGCATTTT.

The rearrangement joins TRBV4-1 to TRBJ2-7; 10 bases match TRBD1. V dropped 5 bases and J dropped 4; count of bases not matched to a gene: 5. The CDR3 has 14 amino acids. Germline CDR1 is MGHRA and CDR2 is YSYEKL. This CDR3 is CASSDGTGEYEQYF. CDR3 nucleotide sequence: TGCGCCAGCAGCGACGGGACAGGGGAATACGAGCAGTACTTC.